This T cell receptor (beta chain) was recorded in a study of chemoradiotherapy in HPV16-positive cancers. This CDR3 has 12 amino acids. V was cut by 5 bases and J by 7 bases, with 11 bases left in between. Per germline, CDR1 SGHTA and CDR2 FQGNSA. A note on this clone: The antigen is undetermined.

Method: immunoSEQ multiplex PCR; TCRdb's copy keeps in-frame clones and lacks some. This table holds tens of thousands of clones, approximately 86% found once. Overall study results and limits: In HPV16-positive patients, HPV-responsive T-cell expansion tracked better recurrence-free survival. Candidate HPV-specific clones and E7-related TCR motifs grew in tumor during treatment. The functional HPV-specific definition rests on just a couple of HPV16-positive patients.

Repeated repertoire sampling spanned the course of chemoradiotherapy. The source material was blood, sampled from a patient who underwent chemoradiotherapy. V and J are TRBV7-2 and TRBJ1-2; D gene unclear. This receptor was identified in a human donor with HPV-associated anogenital cancer. CDR3: CASSVQRLGYTF. CDR3 DNA: TGTGCCAGCAGCGTCCAGAGGCTTGGCTACACCTTC.